This T cell receptor beta chain comes out of a study of early T cells in non-severe SARS-CoV-2 infection (dated by TCRdb to about 2021). Looking at the study overall: Because TCR sequencing relied on bulk RNA taken from unsorted whole blood, pairing of alpha and beta chains was not possible. Study-wide conclusions, independent of this receptor: VDJdb matching was skewed toward anti-spike CD8 responses, so virus-specific expansions were likely underestimated and private and CD4 specificities were missed.

The table lists this clonotype with many counts. What antigen it recognizes has not been identified. One junction end does not reproduce the germline sequence, and a read error may be involved. Libraries were prepared through 5' RACE. The listed sequencing device is NextSeq 500. To correct for sequencing error and PCR bias, the TCR library protocol tagged individual cDNA molecules with unique molecular identifiers. TCR alpha and beta chains were both sequenced, and the abundances of alpha and beta sequences in each sample were closely correlated with each other. The original pipeline was this. Decombinator V4 was used to annotate the V gene, J gene and CDR3 of the TCR sequences. TCRs were defined as expanded if a significant change between any two time points was detected under a Poisson model with p below 0.0001. TCR abundances were normalised to the total number of TCRs sequenced in each sample and reported as counts per million. TRAV1-2 paired with TRAJ12, TRAJ20 or TRAJ33 defined MAIT TCRs, while TRAV10 paired with TRAJ18 defined iNKT TCRs. VDJdb, accessed 1 November 2021, was searched for CMV, EBV and SARS-CoV-2 annotated TCRs, with TCRs annotated for multiple antigens excluded. TCRdb reworked the public reads: Q25 trimming with fastp, MiXCR clone assembly, productive beta chains retained. A single entry per CDR3 protein holds the most common genes and DNA from its merged rows. V and J calls and clone size were set by TCRdb, not the authors. The sample yields about 55,000 distinct CDR3 sequences; roughly an eighth were counted once. The top ten clones comprise around 1.4% of the sample.

Sequences SEHNR (CDR1) and FQNEAQ (CDR2) are obtained from the germline V gene (reference sequence). The cysteine opens and the phenylalanine closes a CDR3 of 13 amino acids. Of all the DNA, just the CDR3 is kept, 39 bases in frame from base 1. A case-control design nested within a healthcare worker cohort in London, UK, was used, with weekly nasopharyngeal swab PCR tests and blood sampling performed. Healthcare workers were recruited during the week of the UK lockdown, between 23 and 31 March 2020, and followed weekly for up to about 15 weeks. The chain links TRBV7-9 with TRBJ1-1; tentative D gene TRBD1, with 5 bases matching. The clonotype originates from an adult who was a healthcare worker with PCR-confirmed SARS-CoV-2 infection or an uninfected control (not recorded which). The sequencing input was whole blood. CDR3 loop: CASSFQGHTEVFF. The sequenced DNA: TGTGCCAGCAGCTTCCAGGGTCATACTGAAGTTTTCTTT. When the CDR3 is completed using the reference TRBV7-9 and TRBJ1-1 genes on either side, the full variable domain is DTGVSQNPRHKITKRGQNVTFRCDPISEHNRLYWYRQTLGQGPEFLTYFQNEAQLEKSRLLSDRFSAERPKGSFSTLEIQRTEQGDSAMYLCASSFQGHTEVFFGQGTRLTVV.